These T cell receptor beta chains were read from a single sample in a study of OX40 agonist ivuxolimab in advanced cancers. This table comes from immunoSEQ multiplex PCR, and its TCRdb copy is limited to in-frame clones, with some not included. The table lists 73,000 or so clones, more than 70% of them singletons, with around 0.8% in the top ten. Sample: CD4+ or CD8+ T cells sorted from blood, taken in a trial of the OX40 agonist ivuxolimab. Receptors originate from an adult with an advanced solid tumor such as melanoma, head and neck, liver or kidney cancer. Both conserved end residues are part of each CDR3. A D gene is named only where the DNA matches it firmly. Clone size is stated in some rows and not others, as once, few, many or a class when expanded.

V: TRBV9; J: TRBJ2-2; size: NA; D: NA; CDR3: CASSAGRMNTGELFF; DNA: TGTGCCAGCAGCGCAGGACGGATGAACACCGGGGAGCTGTTTTTT
V: TRBV29-1; J: TRBJ2-5; size: NA; D: NA; CDR3: CSAGQETQYF; DNA: TGCAGCGCGGGACAAGAGACCCAGTACTTC
V: TRBV9; J: TRBJ2-1; size: NA; D: TRBD2; CDR3: CASSELAQIYNEQFF; DNA: TGTGCCAGCAGCGAACTAGCGCAAATCTACAATGAGCAGTTCTTC
V: TRBV6-1; J: TRBJ2-5; size: NA; D: TRBD2; CDR3: CASSFLAGGRETQYF; DNA: TGTGCCAGCAGTTTCCTAGCGGGGGGGCGGGAGACCCAGTACTTC
V: TRBV6-1; J: TRBJ2-3; size: NA; D: TRBD2; CDR3: CASSGLAGGRDTQYF; DNA: TGTGCCAGCAGTGGCTTAGCGGGGGGCCGAGATACGCAGTATTTT
V: TRBV6-6; J: TRBJ1-1; size: NA; D: TRBD1; CDR3: CAGAGQGNTEAFF; DNA: TGTGCCGGGGCCGGACAGGGCAACACTGAAGCTTTCTTT
V: TRBV29-1; J: TRBJ2-1; size: NA; D: TRBD1; CDR3: CSVDQGARYNEQFF; DNA: TGCAGCGTTGATCAGGGGGCGCGGTACAATGAGCAGTTCTTC
V: TRBV18; J: TRBJ2-7; size: NA; D: NA; CDR3: CASSPPSGYEQYF; DNA: TGTGCCAGCTCACCACCGTCGGGCTACGAGCAGTACTTC
V: TRBV7-3; J: TRBJ1-2; size: NA; D: NA; CDR3: CASSPGPNYGYTF; DNA: TGTGCCAGCAGCCCGGGGCCCAACTATGGCTACACCTTC
V: TRBV18; J: TRBJ1-1; size: NA; D: NA; CDR3: CASSPTPQGQAFF; DNA: TGTGCCAGCTCACCAACCCCCCAGGGGCAAGCTTTCTTT
V: TRBV19; J: TRBJ1-3; size: NA; D: TRBD1; CDR3: CASSNLRGLGNTIYF; DNA: TGTGCCAGTAGTAACCTCAGGGGGCTTGGAAACACCATATATTTT
V: TRBV7-8; J: TRBJ2-3; size: NA; D: NA; CDR3: CASSPGITDTQYF; DNA: TGTGCCAGCAGCCCTGGGATCACAGATACGCAGTATTTT
V: TRBV4-1; J: TRBJ2-3; size: NA; D: TRBD1; CDR3: CASSQPWTGADTQYF; DNA: TGCGCCAGCAGCCAACCATGGACAGGGGCAGATACGCAGTATTTT
V: TRBV7-7; J: TRBJ2-3; size: NA; D: NA; CDR3: CASSLDGTDTQYF; DNA: TGTGCTAGCAGCTTAGATGGGACAGATACGCAGTATTTT
V: TRBV25-1; J: TRBJ2-2; size: NA; D: NA; CDR3: CASSEGRVGNTGELFF; DNA: TGTGCCAGCAGTGAGGGTAGGGTTGGGAACACCGGGGAGCTGTTTTTT
V: TRBV14; J: TRBJ2-2; size: once; D: TRBD1; CDR3: CASSRQGALAGELFF; DNA: TGTGCCAGCAGCCGACAGGGGGCCCTGGCCGGGGAGCTGTTTTTT
V: TRBV5-1; J: TRBJ1-1; size: NA; D: TRBD1; CDR3: CASSRQGENTEAFF; DNA: TGCGCCAGCTCCCGACAGGGCGAGAACACTGAAGCTTTCTTT
V: TRBV7-9; J: TRBJ1-2; size: NA; D: NA; CDR3: CASSQDGGMMSYTF; DNA: TGTGCCAGCAGCCAGGATGGAGGTATGATGAGCTACACCTTC
V: TRBV28; J: TRBJ1-3; size: NA; D: NA; CDR3: CASSSPGLGNTIYF; DNA: TGTGCCAGCAGTTCCCCGGGGCTCGGAAACACCATATATTTT
V: TRBV27; J: TRBJ1-5; size: NA; D: NA; CDR3: CASSSLNQPQHF; DNA: TGTGCCAGCAGTTCCCTCAATCAGCCCCAGCATTTT
V: TRBV7-9; J: TRBJ2-1; size: NA; D: NA; CDR3: CASSPSRTSNEQFF; DNA: TGTGCCAGCAGCCCTTCTAGGACCTCCAATGAGCAGTTCTTC
V: TRBV7-9; J: TRBJ1-4; size: NA; D: TRBD1; CDR3: CASSVGQATNEKLFF; DNA: TGTGCCAGCAGCGTGGGACAGGCAACTAATGAAAAACTGTTTTTT
V: TRBV7-6; J: TRBJ2-3; size: NA; D: TRBD2; CDR3: CASSSTTSGSTSTDTQYF; DNA: TGTGCCAGCAGCTCTACCACAAGCGGGAGCACTAGCACAGATACGCAGTATTTT
V: TRBV30; J: TRBJ1-4; size: NA; D: TRBD1; CDR3: CAWTTGQGWANEKLFF; DNA: TGTGCCTGGACTACGGGACAGGGTTGGGCTAATGAAAAACTGTTTTTT
V: TRBV10-3; J: TRBJ1-4; size: once; D: NA; CDR3: CAISESATNEKLFF; DNA: TGTGCCATCAGTGAAAGTGCAACTAATGAAAAACTGTTTTTT
V: TRBV5-1; J: TRBJ2-7; size: NA; D: TRBD1; CDR3: CASSVEDRAPYEQYF; DNA: TGCGCCAGCAGCGTAGAGGACAGGGCCCCCTACGAGCAGTACTTC
V: TRBV19; J: TRBJ2-1; size: NA; D: NA; CDR3: CASHGGTYAYNEQFF; DNA: TGTGCCAGCCACGGAGGCACCTATGCCTACAATGAGCAGTTCTTC
V: TRBV5-4; J: TRBJ1-1; size: NA; D: TRBD1; CDR3: CASTYSRGLQGVGFAEAFF; DNA: TGTGCCAGCACTTATTCGAGGGGTTTACAGGGGGTCGGGTTTGCTGAAGCTTTCTTT
V: TRBV7-2; J: TRBJ2-7; size: NA; D: TRBD1; CDR3: CASSGGQFSYEQYF; DNA: TGTGCCAGCAGCGGGGGACAGTTCTCCTACGAGCAGTACTTC
V: TRBV6-5; J: TRBJ2-7; size: NA; D: TRBD2; CDR3: CASSYRPGLGYEQYF; DNA: TGTGCCAGCAGTTACCGGCCAGGACTAGGCTACGAGCAGTACTTC
V: TRBV12-5; J: TRBJ2-1; size: NA; D: TRBD1; CDR3: CASGLGTGNNEQFF; DNA: TGTGCTAGTGGTTTGGGGACAGGGAACAATGAGCAGTTCTTC
V: TRBV14; J: TRBJ2-1; size: NA; D: NA; CDR3: CASSQDTGYNEQFF; DNA: TGTGCCAGCAGCCAAGATACCGGCTACAATGAGCAGTTCTTC
V: TRBV6-5; J: TRBJ1-5; size: NA; D: TRBD1; CDR3: CAVQGSNQPQHF; DNA: TGTGCCGTACAGGGGTCAAATCAGCCCCAGCATTTT
V: TRBV5-8; J: TRBJ2-3; size: NA; D: TRBD1; CDR3: CASSPSRGTGRTDTQYF; DNA: TGTGCCAGCAGCCCCTCTCGAGGGACAGGACGCACAGATACGCAGTATTTT
V: TRBV7-9; J: TRBJ1-1; size: once; D: NA; CDR3: CASSLLEAGGAEAFF; DNA: TGTGCCAGCAGCTTACTGGAGGCCGGGGGTGCTGAAGCTTTCTTT
V: TRBV16; J: TRBJ2-1; size: NA; D: NA; CDR3: CASSPLPRGGGWGEQFF; DNA: TGTGCCAGCAGCCCTCTACCGCGGGGCGGGGGCTGGGGTGAGCAGTTCTTC
V: TRBV19; J: TRBJ1-2; size: NA; D: NA; CDR3: CASSISGGGTTGYTF; DNA: TGTGCCAGTAGTATTTCCGGGGGCGGAACCACTGGCTACACCTTC
V: TRBV9; J: TRBJ2-3; size: NA; D: NA; CDR3: CASSVGVRSRSRISTDTQYF; DNA: TGTGCCAGCAGCGTAGGGGTCAGGTCGCGATCACGGATAAGCACAGATACGCAGTATTTT
V: TRBV18; J: TRBJ2-7; size: NA; D: NA; CDR3: CASSPQSSYEQYF; DNA: TGTGCCAGCTCACCACAAAGCTCCTACGAGCAGTACTTC
V: TRBV7-9; J: TRBJ2-3; size: NA; D: TRBD1; CDR3: CASSLGTGGSTDTQYF; DNA: TGTGCCAGCAGCTTAGGTACAGGGGGGAGCACAGATACGCAGTATTTT
V: TRBV7-2; J: TRBJ2-3; size: NA; D: NA; CDR3: CASSLNSWDTQYF; DNA: TGTGCCAGCAGCTTAAATAGCTGGGATACGCAGTATTTT
V: TRBV4-1; J: TRBJ1-2; size: once; D: NA; CDR3: CASSHLQRRDGDSNYGYTF; DNA: TGCGCCAGCAGCCATCTCCAACGACGGGACGGCGATTCTAACTATGGCTACACCTTC
V: TRBV7-9; J: TRBJ2-5; size: NA; D: NA; CDR3: CASSPTLGREETQYF; DNA: TGTGCCAGCAGCCCTACCTTGGGACGGGAAGAGACCCAGTACTTC
V: TRBV6-1; J: TRBJ1-1; size: NA; D: NA; CDR3: CASSDGGEAFF; DNA: TGTGCCAGCAGTGACGGGGGTGAAGCTTTCTTT
V: TRBV6-5; J: TRBJ2-7; size: NA; D: NA; CDR3: CASSYVGSGEQYF; DNA: TGTGCCAGCAGTTACGTAGGGTCGGGCGAGCAGTACTTC
V: TRBV5-5; J: TRBJ2-3; size: NA; D: TRBD2; CDR3: CASSPREGRVDTQYF; DNA: TGTGCCAGCAGCCCCAGGGAGGGCAGGGTAGATACGCAGTATTTT
V: TRBV30; J: TRBJ2-1; size: NA; D: NA; CDR3: CACAAVDEQFF; DNA: TGTGCCTGTGCCGCGGTGGATGAGCAGTTCTTC
V: TRBV7-9; J: TRBJ1-1; size: few; D: NA; CDR3: CASSLGGYIVEAFF; DNA: TGTGCCAGCAGCTTAGGAGGGTACATCGTTGAAGCTTTCTTT
V: TRBV19; J: TRBJ1-3; size: once; D: NA; CDR3: CASSMIGQASGNTIYF; DNA: TGTGCCAGTAGTATGATAGGACAAGCCTCTGGAAACACCATATATTTT
V: TRBV11-2; J: TRBJ2-2; size: NA; D: NA; CDR3: CASSLSGRAGELFF; DNA: TGTGCCAGCAGCTTGTCGGGCAGGGCCGGGGAGCTGTTTTTT
V: TRBV27; J: TRBJ2-3; size: NA; D: TRBD1; CDR3: CASSLRGKGSDTQYF; DNA: TGTGCCAGCAGTCTCAGGGGGAAAGGATCAGATACGCAGTATTTT
V: TRBV19; J: TRBJ1-3; size: NA; D: NA; CDR3: CASSPGPQSGNTIYF; DNA: TGTGCCAGTAGTCCGGGACCGCAGTCTGGAAACACCATATATTTT
V: TRBV2; J: TRBJ2-2; size: NA; D: NA; CDR3: CASSERQSGELFF; DNA: TGTGCCAGCAGTGAAAGGCAATCCGGGGAGCTGTTTTTT
V: TRBV18; J: TRBJ2-6; size: NA; D: TRBD1; CDR3: CASSLGQASGANVLTF; DNA: TGTGCCAGCTCACTTGGACAGGCCTCTGGGGCCAACGTCCTGACTTTC
V: TRBV10-1; J: TRBJ1-5; size: NA; D: NA; CDR3: CASSPGTTQPQHF; DNA: TGCGCCAGCAGTCCTGGCACTACTCAGCCCCAGCATTTT
V: TRBV4-1; J: TRBJ2-1; size: NA; D: NA; CDR3: CASSQDIGSKFF; DNA: TGCGCCAGCAGCCAAGATATAGGTAGTAAGTTCTTC